These T cell receptor beta chains were read from a single sample in a study of blood T cell repertoires in COVID-19. Profiled with immunoSEQ multiplex PCR; TCRdb holds only in-frame clones, not every one. Of under 250,000 clones listed, approximately 80% are singletons. Sequenced: peripheral blood. These receptors were taken from a woman between 65 and 79 years old with acute or convalescent COVID-19. Both conserved end residues are part of each CDR3. D genes are given only for firm matches. A clone size is listed for some rows: how often the clone was seen (once, few, many), or a class if it is expanded.

V	J	size	D	DNA	CDR3
TRBV30	TRBJ2-1	.	.	TGTGCCTGGAGTGTATTAAACAGTTGGAAGAATGAGCAGTTCTTC	CAWSVLNSWKNEQFF
TRBV5-1	TRBJ1-1	.	.	TGCGCCAGCAGCTTCGGGGGGCTGGGCACTGAAGCTTTCTTT	CASSFGGLGTEAFF
TRBV9	TRBJ1-2	.	TRBD1	TGTGCCAGCAGCGAGGGGGACAGGGGTTATGGCTACACCTTC	CASSEGDRGYGYTF
TRBV4-1	TRBJ1-1	few	.	TGCGCCAGCAGCCAAGAACTAGGCCTCATGAACACTGAAGCTTTCTTT	CASSQELGLMNTEAFF
TRBV19	TRBJ2-7	few	.	TGTGCCAGTAGTATGGGCTTGGCCGACTACGAGCAGTACTTC	CASSMGLADYEQYF
TRBV7-2	TRBJ2-3	.	TRBD2	TGTGCCAGCAGCTTAGATCGCGGGGGGCCTTTAGATACGCAGTATTTT	CASSLDRGGPLDTQYF
TRBV19	TRBJ1-6	.	.	TGTGCCAGCCGAGTTGCGAGCTCCTATAATTCACCCCTCCACTTT	CASRVASSYNSPLHF
TRBV24-1	TRBJ1-2	.	.	TGTGCCACCAGTGATGAGTCCAGGGGAGACTATGGCTACACCTTC	CATSDESRGDYGYTF
TRBV11-2	TRBJ1-3	.	.	TGTGCCAGCAGTGGTTCACCGGGATCCCTATCCCGAAACACCATATATTTT	CASSGSPGSLSRNTIYF
TRBV27	TRBJ1-1	.	TRBD1	TGTGCCAGCAGTCTAAAGACAGGGCCCCTCGCTGAAGCTTTCTTT	CASSLKTGPLAEAFF
TRBV4-2	TRBJ1-5	.	TRBD1	TGTGCCAGCAGCCAAGATCGGCAGGGGGCGCTTGGTCAGCCCCAGCATTTT	CASSQDRQGALGQPQHF
TRBV11-2	TRBJ1-2	.	.	TGTGCCAGCAGCCCATCCGAGCCTCCCTATGGCTACACCTTC	CASSPSEPPYGYTF
TRBV24-1	TRBJ2-1	.	TRBD2	TGTGCCACCAGTGATCCCGGGACTAGTGATGAGCAGTTCTTC	CATSDPGTSDEQFF
TRBV7-2	TRBJ2-2	.	.	TGTGCCAGCAGGTCCCCGCCGGGGATCGGGGAGCTGTTTTTT	CASRSPPGIGELFF
TRBV4-2	TRBJ2-3	.	TRBD2	TGTGCCAGCAGCCAAGAATCTGCTAGCGGGACCACAGATACGCAGTATTTT	CASSQESASGTTDTQYF
TRBV28	TRBJ2-2	.	TRBD1	TGTGCCAGCAGTTTGGAACAGGGGGCCCCTGGGGTCACCGGGGAGCTGTTTTTT	CASSLEQGAPGVTGELFF
TRBV6-5	TRBJ1-3	.	.	TGTGCCAGCAGCTCCGGGAGGTCTGGAAACACCATATATTTT	CASSSGRSGNTIYF
TRBV10-2	TRBJ2-5	.	TRBD2	TGCGCCAGCAGTGACTATGGGGGGGAAGAGACCCAGTACTTC	CASSDYGGEETQYF
TRBV14	TRBJ1-3	.	.	TGTGCCAGCAGCAAGAAAGGGAGCTCTGGAAACACCATATATTTT	CASSKKGSSGNTIYF
TRBV19	TRBJ2-1	.	TRBD2	TGTGCCAGTAGTATGGGGATAGCGGGGGGATGGAATGAGCAGTTCTTC	CASSMGIAGGWNEQFF
TRBV19	TRBJ1-1	many	.	TGTGCCAGTAGACCTGGGAGGAACACTGAAGCTTTCTTT	CASRPGRNTEAFF
TRBV12-3/TRBV12-4	TRBJ2-7	.	.	TGTGCCAGCAGTAGCACCTACGAGCAGTACTTC	CASSSTYEQYF
TRBV6-5	TRBJ1-2	few	TRBD1	TGTGCCAGCAGCCGAACGGACAGGGGCTACACCTTC	CASSRTDRGYTF
TRBV6-5	TRBJ1-6	.	.	TGTGCCAGCAGTTACAGCCAGGGGAATTCACCCCTCCACTTT	CASSYSQGNSPLHF
TRBV18	TRBJ2-5	.	.	TGTGCCAGCTCACCTGGGGCGGGGCCCCAAGGCTCGGAGACCCAGTACTTC	CASSPGAGPQGSETQYF
TRBV30	TRBJ1-1	few	.	TGTGCCTGGAACCTACAGGGGAACACTGAAGCTTTCTTT	CAWNLQGNTEAFF
TRBV18	TRBJ2-1	.	TRBD2	TGTGCCAGCTCGGAGACTAGCGGAATTACCAATGAGCAGTTCTTC	CASSETSGITNEQFF
TRBV3-1/TRBV3-2	TRBJ1-1	.	.	TGTGCCAGCAGCCAAGGGTCGGTAAACACTGAAGCTTTCTTT	CASSQGSVNTEAFF
TRBV14	TRBJ2-2	.	.	TGTGCCAGCAGCCGAAGGCAGACAGGACTCACCGGGGAGCTGTTTTTT	CASSRRQTGLTGELFF
TRBV2	TRBJ2-7	.	TRBD1	TGTGCCAGCAGTGTGATTCAGGGGGCGGGAGAGCAGTACTTC	CASSVIQGAGEQYF
TRBV6-2/TRBV6-3	TRBJ2-3	.	.	TGTGCCAGCAGTACCCCACGCGGCACAGATACGCAGTATTTT	CASSTPRGTDTQYF
TRBV18	TRBJ2-4	.	.	TGTGCCAGCTCACCGACAGGTCCCAGGAACATTCAGTACTTC	CASSPTGPRNIQYF
TRBV7-2	TRBJ2-1	.	TRBD2	TGTGCCAGCAGCCTGGGGGGGGGTCCTTACAATGAGCAGTTCTTC	CASSLGGGPYNEQFF
TRBV18	TRBJ2-5	.	TRBD2	TGTGCCAGCTCACCTAGCGGGGGCCAAGAGACCCAGTACTTC	CASSPSGGQETQYF
TRBV5-8	TRBJ1-5	.	.	TGTGCCAGCATGATAAGACACAATCAGCCCCAGCATTTT	CASMIRHNQPQHF
TRBV5-6	TRBJ1-3	.	.	TGTGCCAGCAGCTCGGACAGCAGCTCTGGAAACACCATATATTTT	CASSSDSSSGNTIYF
TRBV7-8	TRBJ1-5	.	TRBD1	TGTGCCAGCAGCTCGGGACAGGAGGTCCAGCCCCAGCATTTT	CASSSGQEVQPQHF
TRBV4-2	TRBJ1-2	.	.	TGTGCCAGCAGCCAAGATTCCCAAGGGGTCGGCTATGGCTACACCTTC	CASSQDSQGVGYGYTF
TRBV5-1	TRBJ1-1	.	TRBD1	TGCGCCAGCAGAAGACAGACAGGGGTGAGTGAAGCTTTCTTT	CASRRQTGVSEAFF
TRBV19	TRBJ1-5	.	.	TGTGCCAGTAGTATCGGGATCAATCAGCCCCAGCATTTT	CASSIGINQPQHF
TRBV7-9	TRBJ1-2	.	TRBD1	TGTGCCAGCAGCATCCTGACAGGGGACTATGGCTACACCTTC	CASSILTGDYGYTF
TRBV27	TRBJ1-2	few	.	TGTGCCAGCTCCCCGGGGGGCGGACAAGGCTACACCTTC	CASSPGGGQGYTF
TRBV5-1	TRBJ2-1	.	TRBD2	TGCGCCAGCAGCCTAGCGGGGGGGAACAATGAGCAGTTCTTC	CASSLAGGNNEQFF
TRBV6-5	TRBJ1-2	.	TRBD1	TGTGCCAGCAGTTACAGGCAAGGACAGGTTTCTCTCACCTTC	CASSYRQGQVSLTF
TRBV5-4	TRBJ2-5	.	TRBD1	TGTGCCAGCACCTGGACAGGGGAAGAGACCCAGTACTTC	CASTWTGEETQYF
TRBV2	TRBJ2-3	.	.	TGTGCCAGCAGCTCCGACAGTGCTAGCACAGATACGCAGTATTTT	CASSSDSASTDTQYF